This record looks at one T cell receptor beta chain sequence and its context. Its antigen is undetermined. Generated by immunoSEQ multiplex PCR, the TCRdb table keeps only in-frame clones and is missing some. The repertoire consists of 150,000 or so clones, with approximately 90% occurring once and the leading ten covering about 1.5%. In germline, CDR1 is GTSNPN, CDR2 SVGIG (reference sequence). The CDR3 has 13 residues. V was pared by 5 bases and J by 4 bases, with 7 bases of the junction left unmatched. The data are from a study of T cell responses to AZD1222 COVID-19 vaccine. Study-level points and caveats: No repertoire was sampled before or during the peak T cell response, only after it. Spike-specific TCR breadth and depth were elevated following two AZD1222 doses. Along spike, vaccine-associated CD4 TCRs were found throughout, with dominance at 160-218 and 743-854.

This TCR was recovered from an adult in good health. The chain employs TRBV30 and TRBJ1-1; 7 bases line up with TRBD1. The sequenced sample was peripheral blood, obtained on day 0 of AZD1222 vaccination. The CDR3 region is CAWGRQGGTEAFF. CDR3 nucleotides: TGTGCCTGGGGGCGACAGGGAGGCACTGAAGCTTTCTTT.